The next 4 T cell receptor beta chains were all read from a single sample in a study of blood T cell repertoires in COVID-19. Profiled with immunoSEQ multiplex PCR; TCRdb holds only in-frame clones, not every one. The sample has around 100,000 clones, more than 75% seen once. Sequenced sample: peripheral blood. These receptors were obtained from a human donor in a cohort sampled during active COVID-19.

CDR3 sequence reads: CASRPQGQGEKLFF. The CDR3 region has the DNA TGTGCCAGCAGGCCACAGGGGCAGGGGGAAAAACTGTTTTTT. The chain recombines TRBV6-5 with TRBJ1-4, with TRBD1 matching over 7 bases. V trimming: 6 bases; J trimming: 8 bases; junction bases outside the gene matches: 9. Germline-derived CDR1 and CDR2 are MNHEY and SVGAGI. This CDR3 has 14 residues.

This chain links TRBV5-8 with TRBJ2-5, with TRBD1 matching over 8 bases. Trimming cost V 3 bases and J 3 bases; bases outside gene matches: 7. From germline, CDR1 is SGHTS and CDR2 YDEGEE. This CDR3 contains 15 residues. The CDR3 sequence: CASSSPQGAKETQYF. Written as DNA, the CDR3 is TGTGCCAGCAGCTCCCCGCAGGGGGCTAAAGAGACCCAGTACTTC.

This rearrangement joins TRBV7-9 to TRBJ1-2, with 7 positions matching TRBD1. The V gene end was trimmed by 1 base and the J gene end by 2 bases; junction bases not matched to a gene: 10. Germline V lookup: CDR1 SEHNR, CDR2 FQNEAQ (reference sequence). The CDR3 spans 17 residues. CDR3 coding DNA: TGTGCCAGCAGCTTAGATTTGGGACAGCTGAGGAACTATGGCTACACCTTC. It specifies CASSLDLGQLRNYGYTF.

The chain links TRBV5-4 to TRBJ2-1; 9 bases map to TRBD1. The CDR3 has 14 amino acids. The V gene end was trimmed by 4 bases and the J gene end by 5 bases; junction bases not matched to a gene: 4. CDR1 is SGHNT and CDR2 is YYREEE in the germline V gene (reference sequence). Here the CDR3 reads CASSVGQGNNEQFF. The CDR3 coding sequence is TGTGCCAGCAGCGTGGGACAGGGCAACAATGAGCAGTTCTTC.